These T cell receptor beta chains were read from a single sample in a study of T cells in Graves' hyperthyroidism and ophthalmopathy. TCRdb processed the multiplex PCR reads anew with MiXCR; each CDR3 protein has one entry. The sample shows hundreds of thousands of distinct CDR3 sequences, just under 20% of them seen only once. Material for sequencing was blood. The receptors shown here come from a middle-aged man with Graves' ophthalmopathy. Both conserved end residues are part of each CDR3. Each record gives: J gene, clone size, V gene, D gene, CDR3 DNA, CDR3 protein. The D gene is left open where the match is weak. Clone size, where shown, is once, few, many, or a class for clones that have expanded.

TRBJ1-5	-	TRBV28	-	TGTGCCAGCAGGACCTCCCTGGACGTGTATGGCAATCAGCCCCAGCATTTT	CASRTSLDVYGNQPQHF
TRBJ1-6	few	TRBV5-1	-	TGCGCCAGCAGCTTGATCGACACGTCTAATTCACCCCTCCACTTT	CASSLIDTSNSPLHF
TRBJ2-5	many	TRBV6-5	-	TGTGCCAGCAGTTACGGGGCTAACCAAGAGACCCAGTACTTC	CASSYGANQETQYF
TRBJ2-2	many	TRBV7-3	-	TGTGCCACCGCACTTGACGGGAACACCGGGGAGCTGTTTTTT	CATALDGNTGELFF
TRBJ1-1	many	TRBV28	-	TGTGCCAGCATGAATAGGGGGAGGAACACTGAAGCTTTCTTT	CASMNRGRNTEAFF
TRBJ1-5	-	TRBV7-8	-	TGTGCCAGCAGCGCCCGTCGGTTCGGGGGACCGGGGCAGCCCCAGCATTTT	CASSARRFGGPGQPQHF
TRBJ2-1	-	TRBV27	TRBD2	TGTGCCAGCAGTATACGGACTAGCGGGATCCTCATCGATGAGCAGTTCTTC	CASSIRTSGILIDEQFF
TRBJ2-1	-	TRBV9	TRBD2	TGTGCCAGCACCGGGGGGGCCTTGCAAAATGAGCAGTTCTTC	CASTGGALQNEQFF
TRBJ2-5	many	TRBV24-1	TRBD2	TGTGCCACCAGTGCTAGCGGGGGGCCCGAGGCGACCCAGTACTTC	CATSASGGPEATQYF
TRBJ1-5	many	TRBV28	TRBD1	TGTGCCAGCAATGGGGGACAGGGGAAAAGCAATCAGCCCCAGCATTTT	CASNGGQGKSNQPQHF
TRBJ1-3	many	TRBV30	-	TGTGCCTGGTCTCAGGCCGGAAACACCATATATTTT	CAWSQAGNTIYF
TRBJ2-5	-	TRBV28	-	TGTGCCAGCAGTTTGGGAGGCATGGGGGACCAAGAGACCCAGTACTTC	CASSLGGMGDQETQYF
TRBJ2-2	many	TRBV2	-	TGTGCCAGCAGTGGCCGGGAAAACACCGGGGAGCTGTTTTTT	CASSGRENTGELFF
TRBJ1-3	few	TRBV15	-	TGTGCCACCAGCAGAGACTTGGGGGGAAACACCATATATTTT	CATSRDLGGNTIYF
TRBJ2-3	few	TRBV29-1	-	TGCAGCGTTCGGTCGGGCACAGATACGCAGTATTTT	CSVRSGTDTQYF
TRBJ2-3	few	TRBV7-9	-	TGTGCCAGCAGCTTGCCGGACGGCACAGATACGCAGTATTTT	CASSLPDGTDTQYF
TRBJ1-1	-	TRBV4-1	-	TGCGCCAGCAGCCAAGACAAAAGCATGGGGACTGAAGCTTTCTTT	CASSQDKSMGTEAFF
TRBJ2-3	many	TRBV3-1	TRBD2	TGTGCCAGCAGCCTAGCGGGAGTTCAGGATACGCAGTATTTT	CASSLAGVQDTQYF
TRBJ2-7	many	TRBV27	-	TGTGCCAGCAGTTTAGGGCCGTCCCTCTACGAGCAGTACTTC	CASSLGPSLYEQYF
TRBJ2-6	few	TRBV18	TRBD1	TGTACCAGCTCACGTGAGACAGGGGCTGGGGCCAACGTCCTGACTTTC	CTSSRETGAGANVLTF
TRBJ2-5	many	TRBV3-1	-	TGTGCCAGCAGCCCCCACCAAGAGACCCAGTACTTC	CASSPHQETQYF